This T cell receptor (beta chain) appears in the sequencing data of a study of blood T cell repertoires in COVID-19. Across the whole study: Acute-phase and convalescent COVID-19 samples originated in the United States, Italy and Spain.

Only in-frame clones appear in the TCRdb table, and some are missing; sequencing was by immunoSEQ multiplex PCR. The sample lists approximately 280,000 clones, approximately 89% occurring once. Germline V CDR1 and CDR2: LGHDT, YNNKEL (reference sequence). The length of the CDR3 is 16 residues. Losses at the gene ends were 3 bases for V and 0 bases for J; bases not matched to a gene: 6. The sequence was collected from a woman aged 55-69 years with acute or convalescent COVID-19. Source material: peripheral blood. V usage is TRBV3-1 (or the pseudogene TRBV3-2) and J usage is TRBJ2-3, with 7 bases identical to TRBD1. CDR3: CASSQGQYSSTDTQYF. CDR3 DNA sequence: TGTGCCAGCAGCCAGGGACAGTACTCTAGCACAGATACGCAGTATTTT.